This TCR beta chain was sequenced for a study of CD8 T cells in Susac syndrome (dated by TCRdb to between 2018 and 2021). Broadly, across the study: Repertoire sequencing was used to test whether CD8+ T cell activation and differentiation in Susac syndrome was antigen driven.

General conclusions and limits of the study: The number of individuals in the TCR sequencing and HLA analysis was acknowledged as relatively small.

According to the germline V gene (reference sequence), CDR1 reads LGHDT and CDR2 reads YNNKEL. The CDR3, from cysteine to phenylalanine, totals 13 residues. CDR3 DNA only is kept here, 39 bases in frame from base 1. The germline ends are 12 bases apart after V is trimmed by 0 bases and J by 12 bases. RNA was extracted with the RNeasy kit and about 0.45 to 1 ug was reverse transcribed using random hexamers. The immunoSEQ multiplex PCR assay, covering 54 Vbeta and 13 Jbeta segments, was used to amplify TCR beta CDR3 regions. Bias from PCR amplification was corrected by using a synthetic template baseline for primer optimization and for computational correction. In the source study's methods: Reads were annotated to V, D and J genes according to IMGT and were analyzed with immunoSEQ Analyzer, with only productive sequences retained. Clonality was calculated as one minus the Shannon entropy normalized by log2 of the number of productive unique sequences. For each patient and control, public and private clones were evaluated within the 100 most prevalent clones. Susac-specific clones were defined as absent from healthy and MS cohorts, 1052 published viral clones and other ImmuneACCESS disease sequences. Using fastp trimming at Q25 and MiXCR clonotype assembly, TCRdb reanalyzed the public sequencing data and kept in-frame beta chains. Each entry is one CDR3 protein sequence, shown with its most common DNA and genes. The V and J calls follow TCRdb's processing rather than the paper's. Across this sample there are approximately 200,000 distinct CDR3 sequences, with 85% to 95% seen only once. Of the sample, around 0.082% is held by the ten largest clones.

Peripheral blood CD8+ and CD4+ T cells from healthy donors, Susac syndrome patients and multiple sclerosis patients were profiled by high-throughput TCR beta sequencing. Multiple sclerosis controls were treatment-naive patients with stable or active relapsing-remitting disease fulfilling revised McDonald criteria. Bulk CD8+ and CD4+ T cells were purified magnetically by negative isolation, whereas CD8+ TEMRA cells were enriched by FACS. Blood was drawn into EDTA tubes, processed within 24 hours, and PBMCs were isolated by density gradient centrifugation. PBMCs intended for TCR sequencing were cryopreserved in liquid nitrogen and were subsequently thawed in a 37 degrees C water bath. The sorted or isolated CD4+, CD8+ and CD8+ TEMRA cells had a purity of 90% or higher. Worth noting for this clonotype: It has no known antigen specificity. Base qualities are not at hand, and no much larger clone is one base apart.

The receptor was isolated from a human donor with multiple sclerosis. The rearranged segments are TRBV3-1 and TRBJ2-1; TRBD2 is a weak D gene call, 6 bases matching. The specimen sequenced was CD4+ T cells from PBMCs. The DNA sequence reads TGTGCCAGCAGCCAAGATGGGCCGCGGGGGCAGTTCTTC. The translation is CASSQDGPRGQFF.